This T cell receptor (beta chain) was recovered during a study of post-analysis software for immune sequencing data. The wider study: The cohort encompassed relapsing-remitting, secondary progressive and progressive-relapsing multiple sclerosis disease courses.

Libraries were made from TCR beta cDNA, and they carried unique molecular identifiers. Input populations of roughly 0.95 to 10 million T cells gave rise to about 480,000 cDNA molecules. In TCRdb, the PCR reads were re-called with MiXCR into one record per CDR3 protein. In the table there are about 400,000 distinct CDR3 sequences, about a third of which are singletons. Germline V CDR1 and CDR2: SNHLY, FYNNEI. This CDR3 has 14 amino acids. V was trimmed by 4 bases and J by 2 bases, leaving 9 bases between them. Notes on this clonotype: Its antigen is currently unknown.

Study conclusions and caveats: Those with multiple sclerosis, the patient group, showed significantly lower normalized Chao1 diversity than controls. Controls showed lower frequencies than patients for five TRBV segments, and TRBV5-6, TRBV5-1 and TRBV20-1 were among these. The authors found that F measure strongly co-clustered same-batch samples.

The rearrangement uses TRBV2 and TRBJ2-1; D is unclear. The TCR comes from a girl aged 5 to 17 with multiple sclerosis. Sequenced input: blood. For the CDR3, the DNA is TGTGCCAGCAGTGTGTCGGTTACCTACAATGAGCAGTTCTTC. Translated: CASSVSVTYNEQFF.